This T cell receptor (beta chain) was observed in a study of shared clonotypes between healthy human individuals. Overall study findings and caveats: Sample collection involved blood only; tissue repertoires are likely different.

Germline V gives CDR1 MGHRA, CDR2 YSYEKL. Trimming stripped 0 bases from V and 0 bases from J, with 10 bases between. The CDR3 covers 16 residues. Comment on this clone: Its antigen is not identified. The sample contains more than one DNA sequence encoding this CDR3.

The table came from immunoSEQ multiplex PCR; TCRdb's copy has only in-frame clones and leaves some out. The data contain 450,000 to 500,000 clones, approximately 84% of them singletons. This TCR came from a woman aged 40 to 50 in good health. Some clones in this sample may be carry-over from other donors' samples. The chain links TRBV4-1 to TRBJ2-3; D is undetermined. Specimen: PBMCs. The CDR3 loop is CASSQDGRTSTDTQYF. The CDR3, as DNA: TGCGCCAGCAGCCAAGATGGTCGGACCAGCACAGATACGCAGTATTTT.